This T cell receptor (beta chain) came from a study of cytomegalovirus exposure and HLA in healthy donors. Remarks on this clone: Its antigen is not identified.

The donors (healthy individuals) were bone marrow donors. The PCR employed 60 Vbeta primers together with 13 Jbeta primers. Only in-frame clones appear in the TCRdb table, and some are missing; sequencing was by immunoSEQ multiplex PCR. This table holds tens of thousands of clones. Study results and caveats: In an earlier analysis, most TCR beta V segments were productive about 87% or about 30% of the time.

The ends lost 3 bases at V and 0 bases at J; junction bases unmatched: 5. The CDR3 contains 17 residues. Germline V gene data show CDR1 as MGHRA and CDR2 as YSYEKL. The chain combines TRBV4-1 with TRBJ2-3; 11 nucleotides agree with TRBD2. The sequence came from a female donor in good health and CMV-seropositive. Sequencing was done on a sample of PBMCs. CDR3 nucleotide sequence: TGCGCCAGCAGCCAGCCGGGACTAGCGGTTAGCACAGATACGCAGTATTTT. It translates to CASSQPGLAVSTDTQYF.